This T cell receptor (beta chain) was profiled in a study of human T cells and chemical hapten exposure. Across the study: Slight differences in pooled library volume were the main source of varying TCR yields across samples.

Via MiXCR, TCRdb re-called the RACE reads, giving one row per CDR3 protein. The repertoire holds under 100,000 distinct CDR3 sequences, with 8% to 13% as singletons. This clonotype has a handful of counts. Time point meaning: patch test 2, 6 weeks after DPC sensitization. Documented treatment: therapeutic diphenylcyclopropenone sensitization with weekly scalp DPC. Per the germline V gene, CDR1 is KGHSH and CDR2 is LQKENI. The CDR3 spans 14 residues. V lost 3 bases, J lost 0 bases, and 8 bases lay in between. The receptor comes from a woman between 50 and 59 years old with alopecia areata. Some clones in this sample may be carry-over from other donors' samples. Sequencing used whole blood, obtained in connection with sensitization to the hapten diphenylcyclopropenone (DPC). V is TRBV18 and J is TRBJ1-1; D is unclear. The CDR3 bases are TGTGCCAGCTCACCTAGCGGTTTGAACACTGAAGCTTTCTTT. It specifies CASSPSGLNTEAFF. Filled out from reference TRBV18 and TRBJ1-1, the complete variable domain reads NAGVMQNPRHLVRRRGQEARLRCSPMKGHSHVYWYRQLPEEGLKFMVYLQKENIIDESGMPKERFSAEFPKEGPSILRIQQVVRGDSAAYFCASSPSGLNTEAFFGQGTRLTVV.